This T cell receptor (beta chain) originates from a study of shared clonotypes between healthy human individuals (dated by TCRdb to 2018 to 2020). Background on the whole study: Three men and a couple of women, aged 18 to 49 years, made up the cohort. To estimate repertoire size and how much clonotypes are shared between individuals, the study performed deep sequencing of blood TCR repertoires from a few healthy adults. Libraries were prepared and TCR repertoires were sequenced by different laboratories using diverse techniques, in order to increase sequencing depth and limit assay-specific biases. Between about 0.85 and 9.5 billion PBMCs per donor were obtained by leukapheresis. Study-wide conclusions, independent of this receptor: Only blood was sampled, and tissue TCR repertoires likely differ from those in blood. Pairwise subsampling indicated that sequencing depth was expected to affect the degree of clonotype sharing among donors. Because the study included a small number of donors, the genetic and exposure-history diversity represented was limited.

TCR CDR3 regions were amplified from genomic DNA by multiplex PCR using the deep immunoSEQ assay. For each cell subset, the extracted genomic DNA was distributed evenly across all wells of several immunoSEQ 96-well plates, and each plate served as one replicate. For unsorted PBMC, 300 to 350 ng genomic DNA, equal to about 30,000 T cell genomes, was loaded into each replicate PCR. Ten immunoSEQ deep assay plates were used to sequence the unsorted PBMC genomic DNA. Purified libraries were quantified with a Qubit 3.0 fluorometer, sized on a Bioanalyzer 2100, and re-quantified with the KAPA Library Quantification kit. A separate single-read 150-cycle Illumina NextSeq 550 flow cell was used to sequence each immunoSEQ 96-well plate. The source study handled its data this way. Because the immunoSEQ output included only junctional sequences and no quality scores, the filtering could not be the same as the filtering used for full-length reads. Sequences were annotated with PyIR, a Python wrapper for IgBLAST v1.9, and V/J genes and CDR3 were assigned using IMGT germline references. Reads were filtered out if the reads had weak V/J assignments (E-value above 1e-6), no CDR3, stop codons, out-of-frame junctions, or ambiguous translated residues. V3J clonotypes were defined by identical inferred V gene, J gene, and CDR3 amino acid sequence. To compute the percentage overlap between repertoires, the number of shared unique clonotypes was divided by the size of the smaller repertoire. RTK rarefaction, the Chao1 estimator, and Recon v2.1 estimates of unobserved clonotypes were used to assess repertoire richness. Imported from immuneACCESS, the table was reduced by TCRdb to in-frame sequences with V and J called. These copies leave out some clones; in studies compared against another copy, an unresolved V gene accounts for under half, and the cause of the remainder is not known. V and J calls and clone size are as listed in that table; D and trimming were resolved from the DNA. This sample has around 440,000 clones in its table, and 60% to 80% of those were observed once. The ten largest clones add up to around 12% of the sample.

V is cut by 0 bases and J by 0 bases, and the space between the germline ends is 6 bases. The CDR3 covers 16 residues, taking in both the cysteine and the phenylalanine. Of all the DNA, just the CDR3 is kept, 48 bases in frame from base 1. The germline V gene (reference sequence) supplies CDR1 LNHNV and CDR2 YYDKDF. This clone was picked up one time. Its target antigen remains unknown. The sample holds no much larger clone one base away, and base qualities are not on file. Donors were healthy HIV-negative adults with no recently reported acute infections or vaccinations. Every donor was a Caucasian adult residing in Nashville, Tennessee, USA. In the unsorted samples, 85 million to 100 million PBMCs were counted, and genomic DNA was extracted using the QIAamp DNA Blood Mini kit. Blood was obtained by leukapheresis, after which PBMCs were separated by Ficoll-Histopaque density gradient centrifugation and cryopreserved in liquid nitrogen vapor phase.

The receptor was derived from a woman in her thirties or forties in good health. Some clones in this sample may be carry-over from other donors' samples. The chain links TRBV15 with TRBJ2-6; no D gene call is confident. The sample comprised PBMCs. The CDR3 is CATSRDRGSGANVLTF. The DNA is as follows: TGTGCCACCAGCAGAGATCGCGGCTCTGGGGCCAACGTCCTGACTTTC.